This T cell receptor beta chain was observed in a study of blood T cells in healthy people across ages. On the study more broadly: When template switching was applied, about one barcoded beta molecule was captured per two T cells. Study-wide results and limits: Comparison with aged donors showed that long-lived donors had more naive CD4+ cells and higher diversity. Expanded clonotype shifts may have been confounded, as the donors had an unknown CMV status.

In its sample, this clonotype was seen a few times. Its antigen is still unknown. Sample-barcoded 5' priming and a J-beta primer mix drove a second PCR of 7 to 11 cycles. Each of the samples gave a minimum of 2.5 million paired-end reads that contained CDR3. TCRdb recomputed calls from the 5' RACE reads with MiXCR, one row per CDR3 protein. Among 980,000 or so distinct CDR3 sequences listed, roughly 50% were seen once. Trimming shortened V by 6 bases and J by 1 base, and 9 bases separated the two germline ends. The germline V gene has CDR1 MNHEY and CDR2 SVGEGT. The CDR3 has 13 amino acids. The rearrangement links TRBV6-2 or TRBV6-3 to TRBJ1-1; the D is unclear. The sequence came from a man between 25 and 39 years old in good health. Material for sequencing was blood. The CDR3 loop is CASRDRPNTEAFF. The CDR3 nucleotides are TGTGCCAGCAGAGATCGACCGAACACTGAAGCTTTCTTT.